Included here is one TCR beta chain sequence, with context. What it binds is unknown. The germline V gene has CDR1 SNHLY and CDR2 FYNNEI. V gave up 6 bases and J gave up 4 bases, with 4 bases separating them. The CDR3 covers 11 residues. This record belongs to a study of cytomegalovirus exposure and HLA in healthy donors. Study summary: Among the roughly 370 genotyped donors, more than 70% were placed in the Caucasian-associated ancestry cluster.

Regarding the study as a whole: V- and J-gene trimming in TCR beta was tied to a missense DCLRE1C variant by an analysis performed later.

PCR used 60 Vbeta primers and 13 Jbeta primers. Repertoires were generated with immunoSEQ multiplex PCR, while TCRdb's copy carries only in-frame clones and drops some. Of 150,000 to 200,000 clones listed, around 75% were seen once; the top ten hold around 6%. The chain has TRBV2 and TRBJ2-1; D is ambiguous. The clonotype was recovered from a woman under 40 in good health and CMV-seropositive. Sequenced: PBMCs. The CDR3 DNA follows: TGTGCCAGCAGGAGGTACAATGAGCAGTTCTTC. It yields the protein CASRRYNEQFF.